This T cell receptor beta chain was documented in a study of T-cell reconstitution after alpha-beta-depleted transplantation in children (dated by TCRdb to about 2016). For the study in its entirety: The study quantitatively tracked T-cell immune reconstitution after TCRalphabeta/CD19-depleted allogeneic hematopoietic cell transplantation in children using TCR repertoire profiling. Study-level results and caveats: In some patients, the high TCRbeta diversity seen at day 60 was put down to recipient T cells and intrathymic progenitors that had survived conditioning. The apparently early recovery of alphabetaT-cell counts about two months after transplant reportedly depended on only several hundred rapidly expanded clones that came from non-depleted graft cells. Over subsequent months, a decline in hyperexpanded clone frequencies was noted, and after one year, T-cell counts and TCRbeta diversity were mostly ascribed to newly produced T cells.

The sample's treatment or condition label is to be understood as: allogeneic hematopoietic cell transplantation with graft depleted of TCRalphabeta T cells and CD19 B cells. TCRalphabeta/CD19-depleted allogeneic hematopoietic cell grafts were given to the transplant recipients, all of whom were children. This clonotype has at least ten counts. Which antigen it targets is not known. There are no base qualities to consult, and no much larger clone falls within one base. The germline V gene encodes CDR1 DFQATT and CDR2 SNEGSKA (reference sequence). The CDR3 runs 15 amino acids, cysteine and phenylalanine included. Just the 45-base CDR3 DNA is kept, in frame starting at base 1. Unmatched junction bases come to 7, with V trimmed by 1 base and J by 6 bases. Libraries were constructed by PCR. The sample was run on an Illumina HiSeq 2500. To normalize quantification of the TCRbeta repertoire, the TCR libraries were built with molecular barcoding that relied on unique molecular identifiers. The public reads were reprocessed in TCRdb via fastp at Q25 and MiXCR, keeping in-frame beta chains. For every CDR3 protein sequence, its rows merge into one entry that carries the most common genes and DNA. In this sample the table shows about 110,000 distinct CDR3 sequences, around 6.4% of which occur a single time. The top ten constitute 20% to 25% of the sample.

Specimen: PBMCs, mostly from graft donor cells, collected 360 days after TCRalphabeta/CD19-depleted stem cell transplant. This sequence uses TRBV20-1 and TRBJ2-2; TRBD2 matches 8 bases in the middle. The TCR was taken from a male patient between 2 and 15 years old who had a stem cell transplant for acute lymphoblastic leukemia, so the T cells may come from the graft donor. The nucleotides are TGCAGTGCTAGAGTGGGCGGGAGGAAGGCCGGGGAGCTGTTTTTT. It is translated as CSARVGGRKAGELFF.